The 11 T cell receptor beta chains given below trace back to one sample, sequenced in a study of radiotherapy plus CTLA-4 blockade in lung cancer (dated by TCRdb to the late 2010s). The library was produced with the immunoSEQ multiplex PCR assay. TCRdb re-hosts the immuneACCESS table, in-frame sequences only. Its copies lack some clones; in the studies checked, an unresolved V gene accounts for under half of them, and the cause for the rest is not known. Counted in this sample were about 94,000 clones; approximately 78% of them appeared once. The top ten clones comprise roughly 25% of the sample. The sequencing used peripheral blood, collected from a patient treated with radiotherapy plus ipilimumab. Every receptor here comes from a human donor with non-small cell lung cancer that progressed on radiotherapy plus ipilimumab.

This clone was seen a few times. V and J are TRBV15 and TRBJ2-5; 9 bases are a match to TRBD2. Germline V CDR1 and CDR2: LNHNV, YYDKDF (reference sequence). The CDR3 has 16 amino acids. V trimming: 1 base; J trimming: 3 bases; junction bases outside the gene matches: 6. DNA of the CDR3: TGTGCCACCAGCAGAGGAGAAGCGGGAGGAAAAGAGACCCAGTACTTC. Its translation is CATSRGEAGGKETQYF. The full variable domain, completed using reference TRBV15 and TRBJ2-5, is DAMVIQNPRYQVTQFGKPVTLSCSQTLNHNVMYWYQQKSSQAPKLLFHYYDKDFNNEADTPDNFQSRRPNTSFCFLDIRSPGLGDTAMYLCATSRGEAGGKETQYFGPGTRLLVL.

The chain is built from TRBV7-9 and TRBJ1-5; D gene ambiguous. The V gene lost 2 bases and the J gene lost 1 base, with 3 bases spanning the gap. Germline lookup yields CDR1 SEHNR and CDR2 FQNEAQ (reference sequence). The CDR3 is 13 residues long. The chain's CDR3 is CASSLQSNQPQHF. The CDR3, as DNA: TGTGCCAGCAGCTTACAAAGCAATCAGCCCCAGCATTTT.

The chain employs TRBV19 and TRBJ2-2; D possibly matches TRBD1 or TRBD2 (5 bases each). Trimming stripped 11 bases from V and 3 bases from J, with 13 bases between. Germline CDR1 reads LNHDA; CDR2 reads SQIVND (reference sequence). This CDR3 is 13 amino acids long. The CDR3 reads CASGRTYTGELFF. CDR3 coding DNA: TGTGCCTCGGGACGGACCTACACCGGGGAGCTGTTTTTT.

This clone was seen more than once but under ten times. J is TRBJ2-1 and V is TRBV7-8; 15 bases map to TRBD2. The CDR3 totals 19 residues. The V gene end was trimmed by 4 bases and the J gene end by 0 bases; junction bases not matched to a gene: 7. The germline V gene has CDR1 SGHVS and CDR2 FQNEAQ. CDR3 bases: TGTGCCAGCAGCTCTAGGGGACTAGCGGGAGGCCCCTCCTACAATGAGCAGTTCTTC. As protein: CASSSRGLAGGPSYNEQFF.

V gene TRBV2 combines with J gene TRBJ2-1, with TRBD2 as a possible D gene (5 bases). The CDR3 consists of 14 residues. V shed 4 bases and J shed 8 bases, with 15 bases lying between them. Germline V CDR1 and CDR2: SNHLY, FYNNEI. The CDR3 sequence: CASSATGIVDEQFF. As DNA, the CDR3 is TGTGCCAGCAGTGCTACGGGAATTGTCGATGAGCAGTTCTTC.

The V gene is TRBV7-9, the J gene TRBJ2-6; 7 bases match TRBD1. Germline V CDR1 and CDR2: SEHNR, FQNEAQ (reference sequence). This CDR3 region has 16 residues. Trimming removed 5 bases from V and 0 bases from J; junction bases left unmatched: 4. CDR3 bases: TGTGCCAGCAGCCCGACAGGGAGCTCTGGGGCCAACGTCCTGACTTTC. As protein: CASSPTGSSGANVLTF.

CDR3 coding DNA: TGTGCCAGCAGCCCTATGGGGGCGGGAGGGTTCTTC. Protein sequence: CASSPMGAGGFF. The chain has TRBV11-2 and TRBJ2-1; 8 bases agree with TRBD2. From germline, CDR1 is SGHAT and CDR2 FQNNGV. This CDR3 has 12 residues. Trimming at V came to 5 bases and at J to 15 bases, leaving 9 bases not matched to a gene.

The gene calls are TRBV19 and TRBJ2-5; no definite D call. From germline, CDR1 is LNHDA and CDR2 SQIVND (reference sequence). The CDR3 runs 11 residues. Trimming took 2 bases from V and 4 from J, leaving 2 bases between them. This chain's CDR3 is CASSISETQYF. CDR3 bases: TGTGCCAGTAGTATATCAGAGACCCAGTACTTC. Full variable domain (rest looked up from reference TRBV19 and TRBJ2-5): DGGITQSPKYLFRKEGQNVTLSCEQNLNHDAMYWYRQDPGQGLRLIYYSQIVNDFQKGDIAEGYSVSREKKESFPLTVTSAQKNPTAFYLCASSISETQYFGPGTRLLVL.

CDR3 coding DNA: TGTGCCAGCAGCCCTCTAGCGGGAGCGATCGGGCAGTTCTTC. Encoded protein: CASSPLAGAIGQFF. The chain recombines TRBV2 with TRBJ2-1; TRBD2 agrees at 10 bases. The CDR3 has 14 amino acids. CDR1 is SNHLY and CDR2 is FYNNEI in the germline V gene. V lost 6 bases and J lost 12; bases outside the gene matches: 11.

The CDR3 reads CASSSRAALGKLFF. Written as DNA, the CDR3 is TGTGCCAGCAGCAGTCGGGCGGCGTTAGGAAAACTGTTTTTT. The chain has TRBV5-4 and TRBJ1-4; D call uncertain. Trimming took off 4 bases at V and 10 bases at J, with 17 bases between the two ends. The germline V gene has CDR1 SGHNT and CDR2 YYREEE (reference sequence). CDR3 size: 14 residues. The full variable domain, with the rest looked up from reference TRBV5-4 and TRBJ1-4, is ETGVTQSPTHLIKTRGQQVTLRCSSQSGHNTVSWYQQALGQGPQFIFQYYREEENGRGNFPPRFSGLQFPNYSSELNVNALELDDSALYLCASSSRAALGKLFFGSGTQLSVL.

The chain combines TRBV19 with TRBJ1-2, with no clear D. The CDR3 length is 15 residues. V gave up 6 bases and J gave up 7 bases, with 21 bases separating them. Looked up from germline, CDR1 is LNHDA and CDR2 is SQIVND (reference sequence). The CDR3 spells CASSGRAGSPSGYTF. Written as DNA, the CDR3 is TGTGCCAGTAGCGGTAGGGCAGGATCCCCATCTGGCTACACCTTC. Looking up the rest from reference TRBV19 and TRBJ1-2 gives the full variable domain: DGGITQSPKYLFRKEGQNVTLSCEQNLNHDAMYWYRQDPGQGLRLIYYSQIVNDFQKGDIAEGYSVSREKKESFPLTVTSAQKNPTAFYLCASSGRAGSPSGYTFGSGTRLTVV.